Listed below are T cell receptor beta chains from one sample, sequenced in a study of neurological immune-mediated disorders. A single record per CDR3 protein comes from TCRdb applying MiXCR to the 5' RACE reads. Of about 43,000 distinct CDR3 sequences in the sample, roughly 13% were seen once. The sample consisted of PBMCs. Every receptor here comes from a female donor in good health. Both conserved end residues are part of each CDR3. D genes are given only for firm matches. Only some rows state a clone size, as once, few, many or a class for expanded clones.

j_call	v_call	d_call	clone_size	cdr3_aa	cdr3_nt
TRBJ1-1	TRBV7-2	TRBD1	many	CASSLGGTGGNTEAFF	TGTGCCAGCAGCTTAGGAGGGACAGGGGGGAACACTGAAGCTTTCTTT
TRBJ1-6	TRBV20-1	TRBD1	many	CSASGDRGPLNSPLHF	TGCAGTGCTAGCGGGGACAGGGGGCCTTTAAATTCACCCCTCCACTTT
TRBJ2-3	TRBV10-3	-	-	CAISESVRITDKQYF	TGTGCCATCAGTGAGTCGGTCAGGATCACAGATAAACAGTATTTT
TRBJ2-2	TRBV5-1	TRBD2	many	CATSPAAGVTTGELFF	TGCGCCACCTCCCCGGCAGCGGGAGTAACCACCGGGGAGCTGTTTTTT
TRBJ2-3	TRBV4-2	TRBD2	few	CASDQGKFPSGGADTQYF	TGTGCCAGCGACCAGGGGAAGTTTCCCAGCGGGGGGGCAGATACGCAGTATTTT
TRBJ1-5	TRBV29-1	-	few	CSARADGVVEHF	TGCAGCGCCCGCGCGGACGGGGTGGTCGAGCATTTT
TRBJ1-1	TRBV14	-	many	CASSRAWGAMNTEAFF	TGTGCCAGCAGCCGCGCATGGGGGGCGATGAACACTGAAGCTTTCTTT
TRBJ1-2	TRBV5-1	-	many	CASSLGGESKNYGYTF	TGCGCCAGCAGCTTGGGCGGGGAATCGAAGAACTATGGCTACACCTTC
TRBJ2-1	TRBV5-1	-	many	CASSLAPGVGAGEQFF	TGCGCCAGCAGCTTGGCCCCGGGAGTGGGGGCTGGGGAGCAGTTCTTC
TRBJ2-7	TRBV7-2	-	-	CAARSQIYEQYF	TGTGCCGCCCGGAGTCAGATTTACGAGCAGTACTTC
TRBJ2-5	TRBV12-3/TRBV12-4	-	once	CASSYRSERQETQYF	TGTGCCAGCAGTTACAGGTCCGAGAGACAAGAGACCCAGTACTTC
TRBJ1-2	TRBV5-1	-	many	CASSLAGGRAGNGYTF	TGCGCCAGCAGCTTGGCCGGAGGGCGGGCAGGTAATGGCTACACCTTC
TRBJ2-1	TRBV6-6	-	-	CASSYTPVTSGSYNEQFF	TGTGCCAGCAGTTACACGCCCGTGACTAGTGGAAGTTACAATGAGCAGTTCTTC
TRBJ2-3	TRBV3-1	TRBD2	many	CASSRQRGRASTDTQYF	TGTGCCAGCAGCCGCCAGCGGGGGCGCGCTAGCACAGATACGCAGTATTTT
TRBJ2-2	TRBV9	-	many	CASSGFAAGELFF	TGTGCCAGCAGCGGCTTTGCCGCCGGGGAGCTGTTTTTT
TRBJ2-7	TRBV5-1	TRBD1	many	CASSLAGGTGVSYEQYF	TGCGCCAGCAGCTTGGCCGGTGGGACAGGGGTCTCCTACGAGCAGTACTTC
TRBJ1-1	TRBV5-1	TRBD1	many	CASSSQGARNTEAFF	TGCGCCAGCAGCTCCCAGGGGGCGCGGAACACTGAAGCTTTCTTT
TRBJ1-4	TRBV10-3	-	many	CAISGGREKLFF	TGTGCCATCAGTGGGGGCAGGGAAAAACTGTTTTTT
TRBJ1-2	TRBV25-1	-	many	CASTGTYYGYTF	TGTGCCAGCACTGGGACCTACTATGGCTACACCTTC
TRBJ2-7	TRBV7-9	-	-	CASSFSKGMGAEQYF	TGTGCCAGCAGCTTCTCGAAAGGGATGGGGGCCGAGCAGTACTTC
TRBJ2-3	TRBV7-9	TRBD2	many	CASSLGLAGDTQYF	TGTGCCAGCAGCTTGGGACTAGCTGGAGATACGCAGTATTTT
TRBJ2-1	TRBV20-1	TRBD2	many	CSAMPLAGADNEQFF	TGCAGTGCTATGCCACTAGCGGGGGCCGACAATGAGCAGTTCTTC
TRBJ2-1	TRBV15	-	many	CATSRDLSVGGNEQFF	TGTGCCACCAGCAGAGATCTCAGCGTTGGAGGGAATGAGCAGTTCTTC
TRBJ2-2	TRBV3-1	TRBD2	many	CASSLGTSGSIAGELFF	TGTGCCAGCAGCTTAGGGACTAGCGGGAGTATAGCCGGGGAGCTGTTTTTT
TRBJ1-2	TRBV20-1	-	many	CSARAPGRSNGYTF	TGCAGTGCTAGGGCCCCGGGCAGGTCTAATGGCTACACCTTC
TRBJ2-3	TRBV20-1	TRBD2	many	CSARDPSAGGPGDTQYF	TGCAGTGCTAGAGATCCCTCAGCGGGGGGGCCGGGCGATACGCAGTATTTT
TRBJ1-1	TRBV27	-	many	CASANLWGTNTEAFF	TGTGCCAGCGCCAACTTATGGGGAACGAACACTGAAGCTTTCTTT
TRBJ1-6	TRBV12-3/TRBV12-4	-	many	CASSRQDYSPLHF	TGTGCCAGCAGTAGACAAGACTATTCACCCCTCCACTTT
TRBJ2-3	TRBV5-5	-	-	CASAGGPAGDTQYF	TGTGCCAGCGCTGGGGGACCAGCAGGAGATACGCAGTATTTT
TRBJ2-7	TRBV7-2	TRBD1	many	CASSLAPGQSEQYF	TGTGCCAGCAGCTTAGCGCCGGGACAGTCCGAGCAGTACTTC
TRBJ2-1	TRBV20-1	-	many	CSASKSGRTMSSSSVF	-
TRBJ1-2	TRBV29-1	TRBD1	many	CSALTGLYGYTF	TGCAGCGCCCTGACAGGGCTCTATGGCTACACCTTC
TRBJ1-6	TRBV5-6	-	-	CASSHRDRLSPLHF	TGTGCCAGCAGCCACCGTGACAGGTTATCACCCCTCCACTTT
TRBJ2-7	TRBV12-3/TRBV12-4	-	many	CASSFSKTYEQYF	TGTGCCAGCAGTTTTAGTAAGACTTACGAGCAGTACTTC
TRBJ1-2	TRBV5-1	-	many	CASRKENYGYTF	TGCGCCAGCAGAAAAGAAAACTATGGCTACACCTTC
TRBJ2-1	TRBV5-1	-	many	CASSSRLYNEQFF	TGCGCCAGCAGTTCCCGCCTCTACAATGAGCAGTTCTTC
TRBJ1-3	TRBV5-1	-	many	CASSNEGGNGNTIYF	TGCGCCAGCAGCAACGAGGGGGGGAATGGAAACACCATATATTTT
TRBJ2-5	TRBV20-1	TRBD2	many	CSAPLAGVVETQYF	TGCAGTGCCCCCCTAGCGGGAGTCGTTGAGACCCAGTACTTC
TRBJ1-6	TRBV12-3/TRBV12-4	-	many	CASSSVGVDSPLHF	TGTGCCAGCAGTTCCGTCGGGGTGGATTCACCCCTCCACTTT
TRBJ2-7	TRBV7-9	-	-	CASSLASGGEQYF	TGTGCCAGCAGCTTAGCGAGTGGGGGCGAGCAGTACTTC
TRBJ2-1	TRBV5-1	TRBD1	many	CASSLRQGFDEQFF	TGCGCCAGCAGCTTACGACAGGGGTTCGATGAGCAGTTCTTC
TRBJ2-6	TRBV5-5	-	many	CASSPRDLVSGANVLTF	TGTGCCAGCAGCCCGCGGGACCTCGTCTCTGGGGCCAACGTCCTGACTTTC
TRBJ2-7	TRBV6-5	TRBD2	-	CASKVVTSVSYEQYF	TGTGCCAGCAAAGTTGTGACTAGCGTGTCCTACGAGCAGTACTTC
TRBJ1-2	TRBV9	-	many	CASSVGGRDYGYTF	TGTGCCAGCAGCGTAGGAGGGAGGGACTATGGCTACACCTTC
TRBJ1-2	TRBV5-5	-	many	CASSFGPGQGYGYTF	TGTGCCAGCAGCTTTGGACCGGGACAAGGGTATGGCTACACCTTC
TRBJ1-1	TRBV29-1	TRBD1	many	CSCGQGDTEAFF	TGCAGCTGCGGGCAGGGGGACACTGAAGCTTTCTTT
TRBJ1-6	TRBV2	-	many	CASRTQGHQYSPLHF	TGTGCCAGCAGGACCCAGGGGCACCAATATTCACCCCTCCACTTT
TRBJ2-1	TRBV5-1	-	many	CASSLTDAVSYEQFF	TGCGCCAGCAGCTTAACAGACGCCGTTAGTTATGAGCAGTTCTTC
TRBJ2-1	TRBV5-1	TRBD2	many	CASSLATGTSGGGTFF	TGCGCCAGCAGCTTGGCCACCGGGACTAGCGGGGGAGGGACGTTCTTC
TRBJ2-6	TRBV7-2	-	many	CASRRPSGANVLTF	TGTGCCAGCAGAAGACCCTCTGGGGCCAACGTCCTGACTTTC
TRBJ2-3	TRBV4-2	-	-	CASSQVPGPFTDTQYF	TGTGCCAGCAGCCAAGTTCCCGGGCCGTTCACAGATACGCAGTATTTT
TRBJ1-2	TRBV7-3	TRBD1	many	CASSFGTGVGSGYTF	TGTGCCAGCAGCTTCGGGACAGGGGTTGGATCTGGCTACACCTTC
TRBJ2-1	TRBV6-1	-	-	CASNPRQISYYNEQFF	TGTGCCAGCAACCCTCGACAGATCTCTTATTACAATGAGCAGTTCTTC
TRBJ2-3	TRBV20-1	TRBD2	-	CSARRTSGVLTDTQYF	TGCAGTGCTAGACGGACTAGCGGGGTACTCACAGATACGCAGTATTTT
TRBJ1-1	TRBV2	-	many	CASSERGIEAFF	TGTGCCAGCAGTGAACGGGGGATTGAAGCTTTCTTT